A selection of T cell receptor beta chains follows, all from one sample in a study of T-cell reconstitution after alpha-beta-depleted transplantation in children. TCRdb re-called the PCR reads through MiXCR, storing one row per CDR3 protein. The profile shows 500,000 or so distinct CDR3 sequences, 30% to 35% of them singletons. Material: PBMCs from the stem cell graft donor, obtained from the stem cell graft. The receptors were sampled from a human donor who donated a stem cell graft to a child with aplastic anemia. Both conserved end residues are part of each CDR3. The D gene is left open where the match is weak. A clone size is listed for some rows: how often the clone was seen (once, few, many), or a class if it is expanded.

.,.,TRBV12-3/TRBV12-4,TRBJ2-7,CASRPETGEQYF,TGTGCCAGCAGACCTGAAACGGGGGAGCAGTACTTC
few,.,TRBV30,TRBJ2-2,CAWSPVGLLGELFF,TGTGCCTGGAGCCCAGTGGGTCTCCTCGGGGAGCTGTTTTTT
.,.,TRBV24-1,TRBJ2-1,CATSDPARSSYNEQFF,TGTGCCACCAGTGACCCAGCGCGGAGCTCCTACAATGAGCAGTTCTTC
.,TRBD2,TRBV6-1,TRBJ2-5,CASSELAGGHQETQYF,TGTGCCAGCAGTGAACTAGCGGGAGGACACCAAGAGACCCAGTACTTC
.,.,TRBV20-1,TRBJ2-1,CSARVEGRAYNEQFF,TGCAGTGCTAGAGTCGAGGGCCGTGCCTACAATGAGCAGTTCTTC
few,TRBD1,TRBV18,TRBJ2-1,CASSSNTGVDEQFF,TGTGCCAGCTCATCGAACACAGGGGTCGATGAGCAGTTCTTC
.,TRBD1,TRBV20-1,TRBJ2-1,CSANRDREINEQFF,TGCAGTGCAAACCGGGACAGGGAGATCAATGAGCAGTTCTTC
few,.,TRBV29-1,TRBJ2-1,CSVAQSSYNEQFF,TGCAGCGTTGCACAGAGCTCCTACAATGAGCAGTTCTTC
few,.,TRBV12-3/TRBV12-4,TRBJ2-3,CASSLRPAEVDTQYF,TGTGCCAGCAGTTTACGGCCAGCCGAAGTGGATACGCAGTATTTT
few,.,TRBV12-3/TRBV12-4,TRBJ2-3,CAIPWSEQGDIDTQYF,TGTGCCATCCCCTGGAGTGAGCAGGGAGATATTGATACGCAGTATTTT
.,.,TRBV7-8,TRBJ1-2,CASSTLGIGGYTF,TGTGCCAGCAGCACGCTTGGGATCGGTGGCTACACCTTC
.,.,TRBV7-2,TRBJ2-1,CASSSIPGALMNEQFF,TGTGCCAGCAGCTCTATCCCGGGGGCGTTAATGAATGAGCAGTTCTTC
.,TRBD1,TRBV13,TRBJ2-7,CASSTGTALYEQYF,TGTGCCAGCAGCACAGGGACAGCTCTCTACGAGCAGTACTTC
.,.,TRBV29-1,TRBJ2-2,CSAGQSSLNTGELFF,TGCAGCGCCGGACAGTCCTCCTTAAACACCGGGGAGCTGTTTTTT
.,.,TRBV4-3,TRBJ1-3,CASSQNRVGRNTIYF,TGCGCCAGCAGCCAAAACAGGGTTGGCAGAAACACCATATATTTT